Reported below is one T cell receptor beta chain. The data derive from a study of blood T cell repertoires in COVID-19. As for the study in general: Collection of acute and convalescent COVID-19 samples took place in the United States, Italy and Spain. PBMCs, B-cell-depleted T cells, or T cells were the source of the cDNA or gDNA that made up the material.

In the authors' workflow: Using reference gene primer amplification, nucleated cell counts were estimated. Repertoires were generated with immunoSEQ multiplex PCR, while TCRdb's copy carries only in-frame clones and drops some. The DNA gave D and trimming, while V, J and clone size come from that table. This table holds about 140,000 clones, over 75% found once. CDR1 is MNHEY, CDR2 SVGAGI, per germline. The CDR3 sequence is 15 residues long. The V segment lost 10 bases and the J segment 0 bases; nucleotides outside the gene matches: 7. This clonotype was sampled from a man in his 70s with acute or convalescent COVID-19. The sample comprised peripheral blood. The chain links TRBV6-5 to TRBJ1-4, with 8 positions matching TRBD1. The CDR3 region has the DNA TGTGCCACTCGACAGGGGATGGCAACTAATGAAAAACTGTTTTTT. Translation: CATRQGMATNEKLFF.